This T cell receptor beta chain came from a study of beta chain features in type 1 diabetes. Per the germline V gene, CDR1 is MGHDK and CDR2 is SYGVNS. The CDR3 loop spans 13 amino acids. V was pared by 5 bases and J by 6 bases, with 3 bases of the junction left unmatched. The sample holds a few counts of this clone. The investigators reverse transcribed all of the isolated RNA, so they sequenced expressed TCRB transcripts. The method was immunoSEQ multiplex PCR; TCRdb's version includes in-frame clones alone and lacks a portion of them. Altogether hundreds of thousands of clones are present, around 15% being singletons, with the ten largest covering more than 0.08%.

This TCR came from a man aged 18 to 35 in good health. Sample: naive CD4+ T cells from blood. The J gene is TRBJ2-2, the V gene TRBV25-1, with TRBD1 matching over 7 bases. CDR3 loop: CASSSQGAGELFF. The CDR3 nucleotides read TGTGCCAGCAGTTCGCAGGGGGCCGGGGAGCTGTTTTTT.